Listed below are T cell receptor beta chains from one sample, sequenced in a study of blood T cell repertoires in COVID-19. The method was immunoSEQ multiplex PCR; TCRdb's version includes in-frame clones alone and lacks a portion of them. This sample has approximately 240,000 clones, with 87% found just once. What was sequenced was peripheral blood. The receptor set was obtained from a woman aged 18-29 years who had recovered from COVID-19. The CDR3 runs from the conserved cysteine through the conserved F or W. A D gene is named only where the DNA matches it firmly. Not all rows give a size; the values are once, few, many and, for expanded clones, a class.

d_call: TRBD1; clone_size: NA; v_call: TRBV27; j_call: TRBJ2-1; cdr3_nt: TGTGCCAGCCACGGGACAGTAACTTCCAGTGAGCAGTTCTTC; cdr3_aa: CASHGTVTSSEQFF
d_call: TRBD1; clone_size: NA; v_call: TRBV5-4; j_call: TRBJ2-7; cdr3_nt: TGTGCCAGCAGCTTAGGGACAGGGGGCGACGAGCAGTACTTC; cdr3_aa: CASSLGTGGDEQYF
d_call: NA; clone_size: NA; v_call: TRBV19; j_call: TRBJ2-7; cdr3_nt: TGTGCCAGTAGTATAGTCGGTCGGTCGGGGAACGAGCAGTACTTC; cdr3_aa: CASSIVGRSGNEQYF
d_call: TRBD2; clone_size: NA; v_call: TRBV6-5; j_call: TRBJ2-2; cdr3_nt: TGTGCCAGCAGTTACTTCGGCGGGAGTCTCACCGGGGAGCTGTTTTTT; cdr3_aa: CASSYFGGSLTGELFF
d_call: NA; clone_size: NA; v_call: TRBV10-2; j_call: TRBJ2-7; cdr3_nt: TGCGCCAGCAGTGCTAGCGTGTCCTACGAGCAGTACTTC; cdr3_aa: CASSASVSYEQYF
d_call: TRBD2; clone_size: NA; v_call: TRBV7-3; j_call: TRBJ2-1; cdr3_nt: TGTGCCAGCAGCTTAACGCGGCGGGGGGCCTACAATGAGCAGTTCTTC; cdr3_aa: CASSLTRRGAYNEQFF
d_call: TRBD2; clone_size: once; v_call: TRBV4-1; j_call: TRBJ2-7; cdr3_nt: TGCGCCAGCAGCCAAGACCCAGCGGGAGTAGGAGAGCAGTACTTC; cdr3_aa: CASSQDPAGVGEQYF
d_call: NA; clone_size: NA; v_call: TRBV12-3/TRBV12-4; j_call: TRBJ2-7; cdr3_nt: TGTGCCAGCAGTTCCGGGACAAACTACGAGCAGTACTTC; cdr3_aa: CASSSGTNYEQYF
d_call: TRBD2; clone_size: NA; v_call: TRBV19; j_call: TRBJ2-1; cdr3_nt: TGTGCCAGCGGGGTCACTAGCGGGGGTTACAATGAGCAGTTCTTC; cdr3_aa: CASGVTSGGYNEQFF
d_call: TRBD2; clone_size: many; v_call: TRBV19; j_call: TRBJ2-2; cdr3_nt: TGTGCCAGTAGACGGCTAGCGGGAGCATTCCCAAACACCGGGGAGCTGTTTTTT; cdr3_aa: CASRRLAGAFPNTGELFF
d_call: TRBD2; clone_size: NA; v_call: TRBV30; j_call: TRBJ2-1; cdr3_nt: TGTGCCTGGAGAGGACTAGCGGGAGTCAATGAGCAGTTCTTC; cdr3_aa: CAWRGLAGVNEQFF
d_call: TRBD1; clone_size: few; v_call: TRBV30; j_call: TRBJ1-1; cdr3_nt: TGTGCCTGGAGTGGAGGACAGGGGGCTACTGAAGCTTTCTTT; cdr3_aa: CAWSGGQGATEAFF
d_call: TRBD2; clone_size: NA; v_call: TRBV18; j_call: TRBJ2-7; cdr3_nt: TGTGCCAGCTCACCAATAGCCGGGACTAGGACCTACGAGCAGTACTTC; cdr3_aa: CASSPIAGTRTYEQYF
d_call: TRBD2; clone_size: NA; v_call: TRBV19; j_call: TRBJ2-1; cdr3_nt: TGTGCCAGTAGTATTATTGGGACTAGGGATGAGCAGTTCTTC; cdr3_aa: CASSIIGTRDEQFF
d_call: NA; clone_size: NA; v_call: TRBV21-1; j_call: TRBJ1-5; cdr3_nt: TGTGCCATCGGGGACAGCCGTCAGCCCCAGCATTTT; cdr3_aa: CAIGDSRQPQHF
d_call: NA; clone_size: NA; v_call: TRBV6-2/TRBV6-3; j_call: TRBJ1-5; cdr3_nt: TGTGCCAGCAGCCCCCAATATCAGCCCCAGCATTTT; cdr3_aa: CASSPQYQPQHF
d_call: TRBD1; clone_size: NA; v_call: TRBV19; j_call: TRBJ2-7; cdr3_nt: TGTGCCAGTAGTTTCTTCGGGACAGGGTTCTACGAGCAGTACTTC; cdr3_aa: CASSFFGTGFYEQYF
d_call: NA; clone_size: NA; v_call: TRBV24-1; j_call: TRBJ1-2; cdr3_nt: TGTGCCTCTCGCCACCTAAGGGGAAGGGACTATGGCTACACCTTC; cdr3_aa: CASRHLRGRDYGYTF
d_call: NA; clone_size: NA; v_call: TRBV24-1; j_call: TRBJ1-2; cdr3_nt: TGTGCCTCTCCCGAAGGGGGGGGTGGCTACACCTTC; cdr3_aa: CASPEGGGGYTF
d_call: NA; clone_size: NA; v_call: TRBV4-3; j_call: TRBJ2-7; cdr3_nt: TGCGCCAGCAGCCAGACAGAGATAGGCGGCTACGAGCAGTACTTC; cdr3_aa: CASSQTEIGGYEQYF
d_call: NA; clone_size: NA; v_call: TRBV5-4; j_call: TRBJ1-1; cdr3_nt: TGTGCCAGCAGCTTGGATGGGCCCCTGAACACTGAAGCTTTCTTT; cdr3_aa: CASSLDGPLNTEAFF
d_call: NA; clone_size: NA; v_call: TRBV15; j_call: TRBJ2-3; cdr3_nt: TGTGCCACCAGCAGAGATAGACTACTTCGGGATACGCAGTATTTT; cdr3_aa: CATSRDRLLRDTQYF
d_call: TRBD1; clone_size: NA; v_call: TRBV5-8; j_call: TRBJ1-2; cdr3_nt: TGTGCCAGCAGCTTGTACGGACAGGGGTCGGGGTATGGCTACACCTTC; cdr3_aa: CASSLYGQGSGYGYTF
d_call: TRBD2; clone_size: NA; v_call: TRBV4-2; j_call: TRBJ2-1; cdr3_nt: TGTGCCAGCAGCCAAGAATGGCTAGCGGGAATTGGTGGCACCTACAATGAGCAGTTCTTC; cdr3_aa: CASSQEWLAGIGGTYNEQFF
d_call: TRBD2; clone_size: NA; v_call: TRBV14; j_call: TRBJ2-7; cdr3_nt: TGTGCCAGCAGCCAAGGAGCGGGGTCCGAGCAGTACTTC; cdr3_aa: CASSQGAGSEQYF
d_call: TRBD1; clone_size: NA; v_call: TRBV3-1/TRBV3-2; j_call: TRBJ1-1; cdr3_nt: TGTGCCAGCAGCCCCCGGGGACAGGGAGGGGGCACTGAAGCTTTCTTT; cdr3_aa: CASSPRGQGGGTEAFF
d_call: TRBD1; clone_size: NA; v_call: TRBV19; j_call: TRBJ1-1; cdr3_nt: TGTGCCAGTAGCACGCCAGGGGGCGCGGACACTGAAGCTTTCTTT; cdr3_aa: CASSTPGGADTEAFF
d_call: TRBD1; clone_size: NA; v_call: TRBV7-2; j_call: TRBJ2-2; cdr3_nt: TGTGCCAGCAGCTTAGACCGGGACAGGGGGCGAGGCACCGGGGAGCTGTTTTTT; cdr3_aa: CASSLDRDRGRGTGELFF